One and the same sample provided the 14 T cell receptor beta chains below, sequenced in a study of PD-1 blockade in mismatch repair-deficient tumors. The repertoire was sequenced with immunoSEQ multiplex PCR; TCRdb's copy has only in-frame clones and lacks some. Among 77,000 or so clones listed, roughly 80% were seen once. Specimen: peripheral blood, collected 44 weeks after starting pembrolizumab. The source of these receptors is an adult with mismatch repair-deficient cancer.

This chain uses TRBV4-1 with TRBJ2-7; possible D gene TRBD1, 6 bases. The CDR3 is 16 amino acids. Per the germline V gene, CDR1 is MGHRA and CDR2 is YSYEKL. V dropped 0 bases and J dropped 9 bases, with 21 bases sitting between them. The CDR3 sequence is CASSQDVPGATSGQYF. In DNA form, the CDR3 reads TGCGCCAGCAGCCAAGATGTACCAGGGGCGACCTCAGGGCAGTACTTC.

The chain uses TRBV6-6 and TRBJ1-2; 9 positions match TRBD1. There are 15 residues in the CDR3. The junction had 5 bases not matched to a gene; V was cut back by 0 bases and J by 6 bases. CDR1 is MNHNY and CDR2 is SVGAGI in the germline V gene (reference sequence). CDR3 nucleotide sequence: TGTGCCAGCAGTTACTCGACAGGGGGTAGGGATGGCTACACCTTC. This translates into CASSYSTGGRDGYTF.

V usage is TRBV29-1 and J usage is TRBJ2-5; 10 positions match TRBD2. Germline V gene data show CDR1 as SQVTM and CDR2 as ANQGSEA. V shed 6 bases and J 1 base; nucleotides not matched to a gene: 5. The CDR3 runs 14 residues. The CDR3 DNA follows: TGCAGCGTGGTGCTAGCGGGAGTCCAAGAGACCCAGTACTTC. Translation: CSVVLAGVQETQYF.

The V and J genes are TRBV19 and TRBJ2-4, with D possibly matching TRBD1 (5 bases). Germline CDR1 LNHDA, CDR2 SQIVND (reference sequence). The CDR3 covers 15 residues. Trimming removed 5 bases from V and 0 bases from J, with 11 bases in between. The CDR3 DNA follows: TGTGCCAGTAGTTCCACAGGTGTAGCCAAAAACATTCAGTACTTC. Amino acids: CASSSTGVAKNIQYF.

CDR3 region: CASSRGNTEAFF. The CDR3 coding sequence is TGTGCCAGCAGCCGTGGGAACACTGAAGCTTTCTTT. The chain uses TRBV27 and TRBJ1-1, with unresolved D. The CDR3 extends over 12 amino acids. From germline, CDR1 is MNHEY and CDR2 SMNVEV (reference sequence). V lost 6 bases and J 1 base, leaving 6 bases between the germline ends.

V usage is TRBV30 and J usage is TRBJ2-7; TRBD2 agrees at 7 bases. Per germline, CDR1 GTSNPN and CDR2 SVGIG (reference sequence). The CDR3 consists of 14 residues. V shed 4 bases, J shed 4 bases, and the junction held 10 bases outside the gene matches. The CDR3 reads CAWTLKRDSYEQYF. CDR3 coding DNA: TGTGCCTGGACCCTAAAGCGGGACTCATACGAGCAGTACTTC.

This clone was counted a single time. The J gene is TRBJ2-3, the V gene TRBV6-1; D possibly corresponds to TRBD2 (5 bases). This CDR3 spans 13 amino acids. V lost 4 bases and J lost 4, with 9 bases in between. Germline V gene lookup returns CDR1 MNHNS and CDR2 SASEGT. CDR3 amino acids: CASSVSSADTQYF. Here the CDR3 DNA reads TGTGCCAGCAGTGTGAGTAGCGCAGATACGCAGTATTTT.

The rearrangement links TRBV13 to TRBJ2-3, with D perhaps TRBD1 or TRBD2 (5 bases each). Germline V gene data show CDR1 as PRHDT and CDR2 as FYEKMQ (reference sequence). The CDR3 sequence is 15 residues long. Trimming left V 3 bases short and J 4 bases short, with 14 bases between. In DNA form, the CDR3 reads TGTGCCAGCAGCTTTGAGGGGCGCAGTCCAGATACGCAGTATTTT. Translation: CASSFEGRSPDTQYF.

The chain combines TRBV29-1 with TRBJ2-2; perhaps TRBD1 as D (5 bases). Germline CDR1 reads SQVTM; CDR2 reads ANQGSEA. V was trimmed by 3 bases and J by 6 bases, leaving 8 bases between them. The CDR3 is made up of 12 amino acids. The CDR3 loop reads CSVDLGAGELFF. In nucleotides, the CDR3 is TGCAGCGTTGACTTAGGGGCCGGGGAGCTGTTTTTT.

This clone occurred a few times. This chain uses TRBV28 with TRBJ1-2, with D unclear. Germline CDR1 MDHEN, CDR2 SYDVKM. This CDR3 has 12 amino acids. V was pared by 6 bases and J by 2 bases, with 7 bases between. CDR3 protein: CASSGPNYGYTF. The DNA of the CDR3 is TGTGCCAGCAGCGGCCCGAACTATGGCTACACCTTC.

The gene calls are TRBV5-8 and TRBJ2-7, with a possible D match to TRBD2 (6 bases). Trimming pared 4 bases from V and 3 bases from J, leaving 17 bases between. CDR1 SGHTS and CDR2 YDEGEE come from the germline V gene. This CDR3 is 15 amino acids long. In DNA form, the CDR3 reads TGTGCCAGCAGCACCGGGACTGGAAAAATCTACGAGCAGTACTTC. Encoded protein: CASSTGTGKIYEQYF.

Here the CDR3 DNA reads TGTGCCAGCAGTGATAGTATGCGGGAGAGCACAGATACGCAGTATTTT. Its protein product is CASSDSMRESTDTQYF. The gene calls are TRBV25-1 and TRBJ2-3; TRBD2 matches 7 bases. The J segment lost 0 bases and the V segment lost 3 bases, leaving 6 bases of the junction unmatched. The CDR3 is made up of 16 amino acids. Germline lookup yields CDR1 MGHDK and CDR2 SYGVNS.

This clone has more than one count but fewer than ten. The chain carries TRBV6-6 and TRBJ1-5; D might be TRBD1 (5 bases). Trimming removed 2 bases from V and 10 bases from J, with 21 bases in between. The CDR3 covers 16 residues. Germline assignment: CDR1 MNHNY and CDR2 SVGAGI (reference sequence). The DNA of the CDR3 is TGTGCCAGCAGTTACGGATATGACAGCCAATTATACCCCCAGCATTTT. Its translation: CASSYGYDSQLYPQHF.

V gene TRBV28 combines with J gene TRBJ2-3; TRBD1 matches at 8 bases. V dropped 0 bases and J dropped 0; count of bases not matched to a gene: 2. Germline CDR1 and CDR2: MDHEN and SYDVKM. The CDR3 runs 16 residues. DNA for the CDR3: TGTGCCAGCAGTTTATGGGGGACAGGTAGCACAGATACGCAGTATTTT. Residues: CASSLWGTGSTDTQYF.